One sample yielded the 14 T cell receptor beta chains listed below, sequenced in a study of tumor and adjacent non-tumor tissue in lung cancer (dated by TCRdb to 2017 to 2018). Libraries were made using multiplex PCR. Sequenced using an Illumina HiSeq 2500. TCRbeta libraries were built by three rounds of nested PCR using primers (Table S4), following protocols modified from ARM-PCR. The raw public data were reprocessed by TCRdb itself: fastp quality trimming at Q25, MiXCR clonotype calling, in-frame beta chains only. Every CDR3 protein is listed once, alongside the most common genes and DNA of its rows. The sample table records about 110,000 distinct CDR3 sequences; over 70% of these occur just once. The ten largest make up about 23% of the sample. RNA was isolated from bulk, unsorted tissue, and RNA quality was assessed with a NanoDrop ND-1000 and an Agilent 2100. The sequencing input was lung tumor tissue. These receptors were obtained from a man in his 70s with non-small cell lung cancer.

This clonotype was counted only a few times. A much more abundant neighbour one base away suggests this may be a read error. This chain joins TRBV11-3 and TRBJ2-7; 10 bases are shared with TRBD2. The length of the CDR3 is 15 residues. The V gene's germline CDR1 is SGHNT and CDR2 YENEEA. The CDR3 nucleotides are TGTGCCAGTAGGAGGGCTAGCGGGAGCTCCTACGAGCGGTACTTC. Translation: CASRRASGSSYERYF.

The chain carries TRBV11-2 and TRBJ2-6; no definite D call. CDR1 and CDR2 (germline): SGHAT, FQNNGV. The V gene lost 1 base and the J gene lost 14 bases, with 12 bases spanning the gap. The CDR3 spans 13 residues. The CDR3 spells CASSLVLVNLLTF. The CDR3 DNA follows: TGTGCCAGCAGCTTAGTGTTGGTCAATCTCCTGACTTTC.

Points on this clonotype: The junction departs from germline at one end; a sequencing error may be responsible. The V call is TRBV5-1, the J call TRBJ2-7; D may be TRBD1 (5 bases). The CDR3 sequence is 15 residues long. Germline loops: CDR1 SGHRS, CDR2 YFSETQ. For the CDR3, the DNA is TGCGCCAACAGCTTGGATCCCAGGACACTCTACGAGCAGTACTTC. This sequence encodes CANSLDPRTLYEQYF.

V and J are TRBV29-1 and TRBJ1-1; D might be TRBD1 (5 bases). The CDR3 is 13 amino acids. The germline CDR1 and CDR2 sequences are SQVTM and ANQGSEA. The CDR3 DNA reads TGCTGCGGCGACGGGACGAAATACGCTGAAGCTTTCTTT. This sequence encodes CCGDGTKYAEAFF.

The rearrangement joins TRBV4-3 to TRBJ2-4; D possibly corresponds to TRBD1 (6 bases). Trimming pared 9 bases from V and 0 bases from J, leaving 12 bases between. The V gene's germline CDR1 is LGHNA and CDR2 YSLEER. This CDR3 has 14 residues. The CDR3 nucleotides are TGCGCCAGTACCCAGACAGGAGCCAAAAACATTCAGTACTTC. Its protein is CASTQTGAKNIQYF.

On this clonotype: Compared with germline, one end of the junction differs, possibly owing to a read error. This chain joins TRBV5-5 and TRBJ2-3, with 7 bases that match TRBD1. Germline assignment: CDR1 SGHKS and CDR2 YYEKEE (reference sequence). The CDR3 has 18 amino acids. CDR3 in DNA: TGTGCCAGCAGCTTGCAATCTCTCGCGAGGGGGCTCACAGATATGCAGTATTTT. Protein product: CASSLQSLARGLTDMQYF. The full variable domain, completed using reference TRBV5-5 and TRBJ2-3, is DAGVTQSPTHLIKTRGQQVTLRCSPISGHKSVSWYQQVLGQGPQFIFQYYEKEERGRGNFPDRFSARQFPNYSSELNVNALLLGDSALYLCASSLQSLARGLTDMQYFGPGTRLTVL.

For this clonotype: Sequence at one end of the junction differs from germline and may be a read error. The DNA of the CDR3 is TGTGTCAGCAGTTTATTCCCTAGCATCGGGGAGCTGTTTTTT. Protein sequence: CVSSLFPSIGELFF. The genes are TRBV28 and TRBJ2-2; possible D gene TRBD2, 5 bases. The CDR3 has 14 residues. Germline V CDR1 and CDR2: MDHEN, SYDVKM.

Details on this clonotype: Germline is not matched at one junction end, which may reflect a read error. The rearrangement uses TRBV10-2 and TRBJ1-1; TRBD1 matches at 9 bases. This CDR3 comprises 12 residues. CDR1 and CDR2 (germline): WSHSY, SAAADI. As DNA, the CDR3 is TGTGCCAGCAGGGACAGGGACGCTGAAGTTTTCTTT. Translation: CASRDRDAEVFF.

This clonotype was found once. The V and J genes are TRBV12-3 or TRBV12-4 and TRBJ2-2; D is undetermined. Trimming shortened V by 0 bases and J by 5 bases, and 4 bases separated the two germline ends. The length of the CDR3 is 13 residues. CDR3 DNA sequence: TGTGCCAGCAGTTTAGCAGTAACCGGGGAGCTGTTTTTT. Translated: CASSLAVTGELFF.

This clonotype has just a few counts. One end of the junction fails to match germline, which may point to a read error. This chain joins TRBV12-3 or TRBV12-4 and TRBJ1-4; 7 bases fit TRBD1. The length of the CDR3 is 17 residues. The CDR3, as DNA: TGTGCCAGCTCCCCGGGACAGTGGGGGATTACTAATGAAAAGCTGTTTTTT. Residues: CASSPGQWGITNEKLFF.

Details on this clonotype: This likely comes from a read error, as the CDR3 has no conserved phenylalanine or tryptophan at its end. No DNA is shown, since the ends of the CDR3 on it are uncertain; the CDR3 is the one TCRdb lists. J is TRBJ2-1 and V is TRBV12-3 or TRBV12-4. The CDR3 totals 13 residues, both ends included. CDR3 in amino acids: CASSLIGNNEEFL.

Note on this clonotype: One junction end disagrees with the germline gene, perhaps due to a read error. V gene TRBV28 combines with J gene TRBJ1-1, with 10 nucleotides matching TRBD1. Germline V gene sequence: CDR1 MDHEN, CDR2 SYDVKM. This CDR3 contains 16 residues. The CDR3, as DNA: TGTGCCAGCACTTTAGCCGGGACAGGGGCTAAGACTGAAGCTTTCTTT. Translated, it gives CASTLAGTGAKTEAFF.

The chain joins TRBV10-3 to TRBJ2-7, with D maybe TRBD2 (5 bases). CDR1 ENHRY and CDR2 SYGVKD come from the germline V gene. Trimming shortened V by 4 bases and J by 1 base, and 14 bases separated the two germline ends. CDR3 length: 15 amino acids. CDR3 DNA: TGTGCCATCAGTGGGGGAGTCCAAATGTCCTACGAGCAGTACTTC. Its protein is CAISGGVQMSYEQYF.

About this clonotype itself: A much more abundant neighbour one base away suggests this may be a read error. The chain is built from TRBV5-1 and TRBJ1-6; D unclear. Germline lookup yields CDR1 SGHRS and CDR2 YFSETQ. V lost 6 bases and J 10 bases, leaving 17 bases between the germline ends. The CDR3 is 14 amino acids. CDR3 loop: CASNSDGRGSPLHF. The CDR3 DNA follows: TGCGCCAGCAACTCGGACGGGCGAGGCTCACCCCTCCACTTT.